This TCR beta chain was captured in a study of liver allograft versus peripheral blood T cells (TCRdb year 2020). Describing the broader study: In liver transplant recipients, the study looked at T cell receptor repertoires in the peripheral blood and set them against the repertoires found within the transplanted livers. Overall study results and their limits: T cell receptor repertoires inside liver allografts were reported to differ from those detected in peripheral blood.

For sequencing, an Illumina MiSeq was employed. TCRdb reprocessed the public reads (quality trimming at Q25 with fastp, clone calling with MiXCR) and kept in-frame beta chains. Rows are combined by CDR3 protein, so each entry shows the most common genes and DNA. A total of about 16,000 distinct CDR3 sequences appear in this sample, more than 20% of them only once. Clones ranked in the top ten supply roughly 12% of the sample. With regard to this clonotype: The target of this receptor is not known. No much larger clone is present one base from it, and per-base qualities are unavailable.

The cysteine opens and the phenylalanine closes a CDR3 of 14 amino acids. The sequence is cut down to CDR3 DNA, 42 bases in frame from base 1. V was cut back by 2 bases and J by 0 bases, leaving a gap of 10 bases between them. CDR1 and CDR2 were assigned from the germline V gene (reference sequence) as DFQATT and SNEGSKA. This receptor chain uses TRBV20-1 and TRBJ1-1; the D gene is not confidently resolved. The TCR originated in a human patient who had a liver transplant. After a transplant, some of the T cells may come from the graft donor. In nucleotide form, the sequence is TGCAGTGCTAGACTATCCTCAGTGAACACTGAAGCTTTCTTT. This sequence encodes CSARLSSVNTEAFF.